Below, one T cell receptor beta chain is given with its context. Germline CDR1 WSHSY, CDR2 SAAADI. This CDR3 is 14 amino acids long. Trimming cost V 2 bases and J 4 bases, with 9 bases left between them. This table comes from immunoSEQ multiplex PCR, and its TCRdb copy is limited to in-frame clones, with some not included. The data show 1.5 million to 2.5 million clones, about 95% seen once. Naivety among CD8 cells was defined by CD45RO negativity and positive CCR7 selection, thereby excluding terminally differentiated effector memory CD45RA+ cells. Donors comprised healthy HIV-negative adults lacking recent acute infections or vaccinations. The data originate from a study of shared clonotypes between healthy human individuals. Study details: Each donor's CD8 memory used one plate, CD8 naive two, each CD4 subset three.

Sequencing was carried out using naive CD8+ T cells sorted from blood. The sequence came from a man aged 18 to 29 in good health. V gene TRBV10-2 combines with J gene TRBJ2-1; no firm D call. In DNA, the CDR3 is TGCGCCAGCAGTGAGCTACTTCTTTACAATGAGCAGTTCTTC. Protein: CASSELLLYNEQFF.